This T cell receptor beta chain is drawn from a study of shared clonotypes between healthy human individuals (dated by TCRdb to about 2020). Study-level background: Two women and three men aged 18 to 49 years were included in the cohort. For each donor, CD4 naive and CD4 memory were each run on three plates, CD8 naive on two plates, and CD8 memory on one plate. Blood TCR repertoires of about 5 healthy adults were deeply sequenced to estimate repertoire size and the extent of clonotype sharing between individuals. Libraries were prepared and TCR repertoires were sequenced by different laboratories using diverse techniques, in order to increase sequencing depth and limit assay-specific biases. Per donor, leukapheresis produced somewhere between about 0.94 and 8.9 billion PBMCs. The research as a whole found: Sampling was limited to blood, and TCR repertoires in tissue likely differ from TCR repertoires in blood. Larger estimated clonotype richness was generally found for naive subsets than for memory subsets. Compared with non-shared clonotypes, clonotypes shared by all four sorted-subset donors had higher generation probabilities. Because the study included a small number of donors, the genetic and exposure-history diversity represented was limited. Pairwise subsampling indicated that sequencing depth was expected to affect the degree of clonotype sharing among donors. Across a handful of donors, approximately 4.9% of naive CD4, approximately 3.6% of naive CD8, under 2.5% of memory CD4, and under 0.45% of memory CD8 clonotypes were shared. Even with the large sequencing depth, rarefaction of the sorted-subset datasets indicated that sequencing was incomplete.

The donors were healthy, HIV-negative adults with no recently reported acute infections or vaccinations. Every donor was a Caucasian adult residing in Nashville, Tennessee, USA. Magnetic negative selection was used to enrich CD4+ T cells, after which naive cells were positively selected on CD45RA and the negative fraction became the memory subset. After blood collection by leukapheresis, PBMCs were isolated using Ficoll-Histopaque density gradient centrifugation and then cryopreserved in the vapor phase of liquid nitrogen. Purity and quantity of every magnetically sorted T cell population were checked by analytical flow cytometry. Each sorted fraction had its genomic DNA isolated and then quantified by UV absorbance on a Nanodrop 2000c. Using the deep immunoSEQ assay, multiplex PCR amplified TCR CDR3 regions from genomic DNA. Genomic DNA extracted from each cell subset was distributed evenly over all wells of several immunoSEQ 96-well plates, and each plate served as one replicate. Each replicate PCR for sorted subsets received roughly 200 ng genomic DNA, equal to tens of thousands of T cell genomes. Purified libraries were quantified with a Qubit 3.0 fluorometer, sized on a Bioanalyzer 2100, and re-quantified with the KAPA Library Quantification kit. Each immunoSEQ 96-well plate was sequenced on its own single-read 150-cycle Illumina NextSeq 550 flow cell. In the original analysis: Because only junctional sequences without quality scores were contained in the immunoSEQ output, filtering matching that applied to full-length reads could not be performed. To assign V/J genes and CDR3, sequences were annotated using PyIR, a Python wrapper for IgBLAST v1.9, with IMGT germline references. Reads with weak V/J assignments (E-value above 1e-6), missing CDR3, stop codons, out-of-frame junctions, or ambiguous translated residues were removed. V3J clonotypes were defined as sequences sharing an identical inferred V gene, J gene, and CDR3 amino acid sequence. Percentage overlap between repertoires was computed as shared unique clonotypes divided by the size of the smaller repertoire. Three approaches were used to assess repertoire richness: RTK rarefaction, the Chao1 estimator, and Recon v2.1 estimates of unobserved clonotypes. Generation probabilities for all TCRbeta clonotypes obtained by the gDNA method from four donors were computed using OLGA. TCRdb's version of the immuneACCESS table is confined to in-frame rearrangements and falls short of the full clone set. An unresolved V gene accounts for under half of the shortfall where checked; the remainder is of unknown origin. From that table come the V and J calls and clone size; the DNA was used to work out D and trimming. This sample holds 550,000 to 700,000 clones; approximately 73% were observed only once. Around 1.8% of the sample is in the top ten clones.

From cysteine to phenylalanine, the CDR3 is 15 amino acids long. Only CDR3 DNA is held: 45 bases, read in frame from base 1. Unmatched junction bases come to 9, with V trimmed by 6 bases and J by 2 bases. CDR1 and CDR2 are read off the germline V gene as MNHNS and SASEGT. This clone was counted once. Its recognized antigen is unknown. No base qualities exist here, and no much larger clone lies one base off it. The sequence links TRBV6-1 to TRBJ2-7; 8 central nucleotides agree with TRBD2. The source material was memory CD4+ T cells sorted from blood. The cell subset or site label, read with the paper, signifies: CD45RA-negative fraction. The sequence was obtained from a woman aged 25 to 45 in good health. The DNA is TGTGCCAGCAGGGATGGCGGGAGGAAAGCCTACGAGCAGTACTTC. Its protein is CASRDGGRKAYEQYF.